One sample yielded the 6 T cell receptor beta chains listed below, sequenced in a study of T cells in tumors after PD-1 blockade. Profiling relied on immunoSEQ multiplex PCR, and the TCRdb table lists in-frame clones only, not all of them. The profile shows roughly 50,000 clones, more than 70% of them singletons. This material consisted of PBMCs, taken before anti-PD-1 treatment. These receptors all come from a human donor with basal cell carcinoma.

This CDR3 reads CASSLRSSEAFF. The DNA of the CDR3 is TGTGCCAGCAGTCTTCGTTCTTCTGAAGCTTTCTTT. The chain recombines TRBV5-6 with TRBJ1-1; no reliable D call. Germline V lookup: CDR1 SGHDT, CDR2 YYEEEE. V lost 5 bases and J lost 6, with 11 bases in between. This CDR3 region has 12 residues.

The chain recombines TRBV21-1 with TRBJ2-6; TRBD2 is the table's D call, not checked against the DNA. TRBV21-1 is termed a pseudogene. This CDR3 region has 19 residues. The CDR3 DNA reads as TGTGCCAGCAGCAGCTACCCGGGACTCCACGTTTTCTGGGCCAACGTCCTGACTTTC. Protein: CASSSYPGLHVFWANVLTF.

DNA of the CDR3: TGTGCCAGCAGCTTCGACAGGCCGGGAGGGGAGACCCAGTACTTC. The encoded protein is CASSFDRPGGETQYF. The genes are TRBV5-6 and TRBJ2-5; 8 bases match TRBD2. Germline V lookup: CDR1 SGHDT, CDR2 YYEEEE. CDR3 length: 15 residues. Trimming at V came to 2 bases and at J to 5 bases, leaving 8 bases not matched to a gene.

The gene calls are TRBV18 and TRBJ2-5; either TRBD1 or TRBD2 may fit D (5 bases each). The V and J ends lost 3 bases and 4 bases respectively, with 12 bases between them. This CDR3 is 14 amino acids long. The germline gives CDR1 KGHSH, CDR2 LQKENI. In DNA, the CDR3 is TGTGCCAGCTCACCTTATGGGGGTGGAGAGACCCAGTACTTC. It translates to CASSPYGGGETQYF.

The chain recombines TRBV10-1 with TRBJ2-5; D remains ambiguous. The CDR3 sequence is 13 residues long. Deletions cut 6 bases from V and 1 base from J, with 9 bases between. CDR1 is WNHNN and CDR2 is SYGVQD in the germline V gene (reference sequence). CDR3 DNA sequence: TGCGCCAGCAGAGGGTCAGCCCAAGAGACCCAGTACTTC. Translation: CASRGSAQETQYF.

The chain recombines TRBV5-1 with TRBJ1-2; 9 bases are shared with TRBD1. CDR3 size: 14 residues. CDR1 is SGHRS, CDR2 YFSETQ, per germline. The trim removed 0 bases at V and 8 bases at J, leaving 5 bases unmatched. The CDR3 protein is CASSLGGQGVGYTF. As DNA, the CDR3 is TGCGCCAGCAGCTTGGGGGGACAGGGTGTAGGCTACACCTTC.